This T cell receptor beta chain is drawn from a study of T cell responses to AZD1222 COVID-19 vaccine. Study-level points and caveats: Unmutated variant regions are reportedly the target of nearly half of TCRs that are spike-specific. A rise in Spike-specific TCR breadth and depth followed two AZD1222 doses.

The V gene's germline CDR1 is SGHRS and CDR2 YFSETQ. After removal of 3 bases from V and 6 bases from J, the junction contained 16 bases not matched to a gene. The CDR3 runs to 17 residues. Data came from immunoSEQ multiplex PCR; TCRdb stores just in-frame clones and leaves some out. The table records some 97,000 clones, about 89% of them present only once. This clone was recorded a few times. Antigen specificity is unknown. The source was peripheral blood, collected on day 0 of AZD1222 vaccination. This TCR derives from an adult in good health. V is TRBV5-1 and J is TRBJ2-7; 9 bases are shared with TRBD1. The CDR3 spells CASSWGDRALKGSEQYF. Here the CDR3 DNA reads TGCGCCAGCAGCTGGGGGGACAGGGCTCTTAAAGGGAGCGAGCAGTACTTC.